The present entry profiles one TCR beta chain with its context. The data were obtained in a study of PD-L1 blockade in urothelial cancer. Looking at the study overall: About 90% of the roughly 29 patients comprised males who had bladder-origin urothelial cancer.

Trimming cost V 1 base and J 4 bases, with 15 bases left between them. CDR1 and CDR2 (germline): SGHDT, YYEEEE. There are 17 residues in the CDR3. Profiled with immunoSEQ multiplex PCR; TCRdb holds only in-frame clones, not every one. The sample consists of around 25,000 clones, approximately 88% of them appearing once. The chain recombines TRBV5-6 with TRBJ1-6; possible D gene TRBD1, 5 bases. The clonotype comes from a man aged 50-59 years with urothelial cancer. The sample consisted of PBMCs, taken around atezolizumab (anti-PD-L1) treatment. The CDR3 coding sequence is TGTGCCAGCAGCTTGTCGGGGGGGACTCGATATAATTCACCCCTCCACTTT. This encodes CASSLSGGTRYNSPLHF.